This record looks at one T cell receptor (beta chain) sequence and its context. This record comes from a study of blood T cell repertoires in COVID-19. Only in-frame clones appear in the TCRdb table, and some are missing; sequencing was by immunoSEQ multiplex PCR. The profile shows 120,000 or so clones, around 80% of them singletons. The CDR3 runs to 14 residues. Unmatched junction bases numbered 9, after V lost 8 bases and J lost 4 bases. Germline CDR1 is WNHNN and CDR2 is SYGVQD (reference sequence). The source material was peripheral blood. The chain has TRBV10-1 and TRBJ2-7, with TRBD2 matching 9 bases. This receptor was obtained from a woman aged 45-60 years with acute or convalescent COVID-19. CDR3 protein: CASFRQGLAYEQYF. For the CDR3, the DNA is TGCGCCAGCTTCAGACAGGGACTAGCTTACGAGCAGTACTTC.